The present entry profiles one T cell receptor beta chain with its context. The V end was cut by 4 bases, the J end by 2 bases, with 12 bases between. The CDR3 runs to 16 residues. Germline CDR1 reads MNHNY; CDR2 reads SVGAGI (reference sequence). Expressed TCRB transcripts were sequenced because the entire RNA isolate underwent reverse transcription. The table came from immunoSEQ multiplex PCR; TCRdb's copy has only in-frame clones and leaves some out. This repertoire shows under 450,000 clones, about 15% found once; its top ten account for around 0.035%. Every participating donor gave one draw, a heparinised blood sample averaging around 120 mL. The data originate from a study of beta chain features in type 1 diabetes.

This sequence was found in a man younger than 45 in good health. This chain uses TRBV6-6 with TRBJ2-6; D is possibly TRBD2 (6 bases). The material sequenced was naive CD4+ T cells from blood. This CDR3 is CASSSGLLAGANVLTF. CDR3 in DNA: TGTGCCAGCAGTTCGGGACTGCTCGCTGGGGCCAACGTCCTGACTTTC.